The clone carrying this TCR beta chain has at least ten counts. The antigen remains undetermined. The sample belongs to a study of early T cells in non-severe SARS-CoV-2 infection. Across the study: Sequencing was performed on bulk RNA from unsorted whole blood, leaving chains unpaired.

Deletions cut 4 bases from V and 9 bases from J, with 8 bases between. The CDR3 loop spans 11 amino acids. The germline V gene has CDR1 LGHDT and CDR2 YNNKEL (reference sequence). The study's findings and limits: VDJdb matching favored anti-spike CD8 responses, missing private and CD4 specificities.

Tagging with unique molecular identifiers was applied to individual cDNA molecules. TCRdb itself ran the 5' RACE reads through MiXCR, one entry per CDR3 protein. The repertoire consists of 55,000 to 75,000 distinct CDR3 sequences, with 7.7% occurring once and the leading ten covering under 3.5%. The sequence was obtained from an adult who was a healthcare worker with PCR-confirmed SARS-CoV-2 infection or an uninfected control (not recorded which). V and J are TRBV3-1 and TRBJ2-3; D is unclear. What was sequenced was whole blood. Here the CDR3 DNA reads TGTGCCAGCAGCCTCGCCCAGACGCAGTATTTT. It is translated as CASSLAQTQYF.